The entry below describes one TCR beta chain. Then a second PCR, running roughly 7 to 12 cycles, was carried out with a sample-barcoded 5' primer and a J-beta primer mix. A single record per CDR3 protein comes from TCRdb applying MiXCR to the 5' RACE reads. The sample consists of about 1.5 million distinct CDR3 sequences, about 45% of them appearing once. This specimen belongs to a study of blood T cells in healthy people across ages. CDR3 size: 14 residues. Germline assignment: CDR1 DFQATT and CDR2 SNEGSKA (reference sequence). Trimming cost V 3 bases and J 3 bases, with 9 bases left between them. The chain uses TRBV20-1 and TRBJ2-6; no firm D call. Sequenced material: blood. The receptor comes from a woman aged 18-30 years in good health. The CDR3 nucleotides are TGCAGTGCTAGGGGGTTCGGTGGGGCCAACGTCCTGACTTTC. This gives the protein CSARGFGGANVLTF.